This T cell receptor (beta chain) came from a study of shared clonotypes between healthy human individuals. Study summary: Used for every donor were three CD4 naive, three CD4 memory, two CD8 naive and one CD8 memory plate.

Only CD45RO-negative cells positively selected for CCR7 counted as naive CD8 cells, so terminally differentiated effector memory CD45RA+ cells were excluded. As processed by the authors: ImmunoSEQ sequences covered only the junction and lacked quality scores; filtering therefore differed. Measured with immunoSEQ multiplex PCR; TCRdb has only the in-frame clones, and not every one. That table gives V, J and clone size, and the DNA gave D and trimming. The profile shows roughly 600,000 clones, roughly 98% of them singletons. V shed 4 bases, J shed 0 bases, and the junction held 7 bases outside the gene matches. The germline V gene encodes CDR1 SGHRS and CDR2 YFSETQ. The CDR3 runs to 16 residues.

The V gene is TRBV5-1, the J gene TRBJ2-3; TRBD2 matches at 8 bases. This receptor was identified in a man aged 25 to 40 in good health. The specimen sequenced was naive CD8+ T cells sorted from blood. The CDR3 reads CASSPRASGSTDTQYF. In nucleotides, the CDR3 is TGCGCCAGCAGCCCCCGGGCTAGCGGGAGCACAGATACGCAGTATTTT.